This T cell receptor beta chain originates from a study of cytomegalovirus exposure and HLA in healthy donors. The PCR was carried out with 60 Vbeta primers and 13 Jbeta primers. How the authors handled the data: As a later analysis found, there were approximately 80 million unique TCR beta chains, of which 8.5 million to 14 million were shared. Assay: immunoSEQ multiplex PCR; the TCRdb copy retains only in-frame clones and omits some. V, J and clone size reflect that table, while D and trimming were determined from the DNA. The repertoire includes fewer than 250,000 clones, around 76% of them detected once, and 0.55% to 0.75% sits in the top ten. This clone has just one count. What it binds is unknown. Trimming cost V 2 bases and J 4 bases, with 11 bases left between them. This CDR3 has 14 residues. Germline CDR1 MGHDK, CDR2 SYGVNS. Findings of the study overall: A later analysis linked a missense variant in DCLRE1C to the trimming of TCR beta V and J genes. A few chains linked to CMV were shown in vitro to be specific for CMV antigens.

Sequencing used PBMCs. The sequence was obtained from a man aged 18 to 29 in good health and CMV-seronegative. The chain has TRBV25-1 and TRBJ1-1; D might be TRBD1 (5 bases). The CDR3 sequence: CASSENAGGTEAFF. DNA of the CDR3: TGTGCCAGCAGTGAAAACGCGGGGGGCACTGAAGCTTTCTTT.